This TCR beta chain emerged from a study of OX40 agonist ivuxolimab in advanced cancers. The study, taken as a whole, reports: In general, CD8+ T cells held more expanded clones than CD4+ did, on average. Low levels of normalized T-cell clonal expansion also appeared in some nonresponders.

Data came from immunoSEQ multiplex PCR; TCRdb stores just in-frame clones and leaves some out. The table lists some 19,000 clones, approximately 90% of them singletons. Blood sampling took place at baseline, cycle 4 day 1, and cycle 7 day 1. A remark on this clone: Its specificity is not known.

V was clipped by 4 bases and J by 7 bases, with 8 bases between them. The CDR3 has 12 amino acids. In germline, CDR1 is SGHNT, CDR2 YENEEA. The sample consisted of CD4+ or CD8+ T cells sorted from blood, taken in a trial of the OX40 agonist ivuxolimab. The gene calls are TRBV11-3 and TRBJ2-1; the D is unclear. This clonotype was obtained from an adult with an advanced solid tumor such as melanoma, head and neck, liver or kidney cancer. The CDR3, as DNA: TGTGCCAGCAGCTCGAGCAGAAATGAGCAGTTCTTC. It encodes CASSSSRNEQFF. The full variable domain, with the rest looked up from reference TRBV11-3 and TRBJ2-1, is EAGVVQSPRYKIIEKKQPVAFWCNPISGHNTLYWYLQNLGQGPELLIRYENEEAVDDSQLPKDRFSAERLKGVDSTLKIQPAELGDSAVYLCASSSSRNEQFFGPGTRLTVL.